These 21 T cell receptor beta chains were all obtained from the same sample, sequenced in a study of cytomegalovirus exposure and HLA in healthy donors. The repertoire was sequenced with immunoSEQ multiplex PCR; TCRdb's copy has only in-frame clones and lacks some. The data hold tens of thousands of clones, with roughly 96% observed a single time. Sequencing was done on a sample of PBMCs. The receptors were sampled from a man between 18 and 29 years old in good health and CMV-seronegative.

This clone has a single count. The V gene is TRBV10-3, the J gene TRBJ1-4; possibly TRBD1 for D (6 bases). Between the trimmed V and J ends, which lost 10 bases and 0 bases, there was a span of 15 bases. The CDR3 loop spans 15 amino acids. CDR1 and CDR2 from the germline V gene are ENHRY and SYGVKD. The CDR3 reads CARRDTPSTNEKLFF. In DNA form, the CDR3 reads TGTGCCAGACGGGACACCCCTTCAACTAATGAAAAACTGTTTTTT.

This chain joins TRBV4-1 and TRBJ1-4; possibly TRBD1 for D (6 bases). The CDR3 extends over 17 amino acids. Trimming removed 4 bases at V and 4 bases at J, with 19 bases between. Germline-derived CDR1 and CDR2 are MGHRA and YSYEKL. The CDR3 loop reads CASSLLLGDRRNEKLFF. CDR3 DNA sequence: TGCGCCAGCAGCCTTCTCCTGGGCGACAGGCGTAATGAAAAACTGTTTTTT.

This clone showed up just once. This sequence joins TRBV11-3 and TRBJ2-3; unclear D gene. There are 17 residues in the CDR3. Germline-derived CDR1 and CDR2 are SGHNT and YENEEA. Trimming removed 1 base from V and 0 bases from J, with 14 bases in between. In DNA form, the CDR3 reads TGTGCCAGCAGCTTAGTTCTAGAGTCGCTCAGCACAGATACGCAGTATTTT. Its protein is CASSLVLESLSTDTQYF. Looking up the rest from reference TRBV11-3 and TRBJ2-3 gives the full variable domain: EAGVVQSPRYKIIEKKQPVAFWCNPISGHNTLYWYLQNLGQGPELLIRYENEEAVDDSQLPKDRFSAERLKGVDSTLKIQPAELGDSAVYLCASSLVLESLSTDTQYFGPGTRLTVL.

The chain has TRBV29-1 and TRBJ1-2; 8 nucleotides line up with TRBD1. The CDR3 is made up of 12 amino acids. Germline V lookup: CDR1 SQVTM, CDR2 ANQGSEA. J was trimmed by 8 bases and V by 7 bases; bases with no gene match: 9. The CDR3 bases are TGCAGCGGGATTACAGGGGGAGAGGGCTACACCTTC. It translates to CSGITGGEGYTF.

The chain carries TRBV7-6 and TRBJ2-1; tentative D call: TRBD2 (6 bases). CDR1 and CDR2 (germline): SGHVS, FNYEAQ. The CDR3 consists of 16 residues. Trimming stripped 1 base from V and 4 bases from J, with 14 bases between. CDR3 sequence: CASSLGGLLNYNEQFF. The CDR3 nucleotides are TGTGCCAGCAGCTTAGGAGGACTACTAAATTACAATGAGCAGTTCTTC.

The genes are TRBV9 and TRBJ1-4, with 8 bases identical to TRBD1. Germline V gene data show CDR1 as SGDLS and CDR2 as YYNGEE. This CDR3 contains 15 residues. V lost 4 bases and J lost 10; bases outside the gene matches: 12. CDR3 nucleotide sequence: TGTGCCAGCAGCCCCCGAGGACAGGGACGGGGAAAACTGTTTTTT. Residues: CASSPRGQGRGKLFF. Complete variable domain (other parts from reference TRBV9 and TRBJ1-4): DSGVTQTPKHLITATGQRVTLRCSPRSGDLSVYWYQQSLDQGLQFLIQYYNGEERAKGNILERFSAQQFPDLHSELNLSSLELGDSALYFCASSPRGQGRGKLFFGSGTQLSVL.

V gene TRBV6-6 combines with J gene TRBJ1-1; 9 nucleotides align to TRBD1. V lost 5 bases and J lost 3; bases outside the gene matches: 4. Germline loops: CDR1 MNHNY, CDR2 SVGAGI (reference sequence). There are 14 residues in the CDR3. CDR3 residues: CASSRDRGYTEAFF. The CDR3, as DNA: TGTGCCAGCAGTCGCGACAGGGGGTACACTGAAGCTTTCTTT.

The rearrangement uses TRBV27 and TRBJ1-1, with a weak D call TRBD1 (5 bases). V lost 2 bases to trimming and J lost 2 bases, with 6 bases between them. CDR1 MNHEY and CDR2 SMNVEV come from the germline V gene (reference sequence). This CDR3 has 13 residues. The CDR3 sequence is CASSLGANTEAFF. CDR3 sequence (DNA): TGTGCCAGCAGTTTAGGGGCAAACACTGAAGCTTTCTTT.

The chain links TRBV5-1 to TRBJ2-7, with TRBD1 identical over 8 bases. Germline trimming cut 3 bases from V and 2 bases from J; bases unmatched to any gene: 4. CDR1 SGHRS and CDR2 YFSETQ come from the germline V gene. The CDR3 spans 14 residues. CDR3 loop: CASSYDRGPYEQYF. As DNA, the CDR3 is TGCGCCAGCAGCTATGACAGGGGACCCTACGAGCAGTACTTC.

CDR3: CASSPQAGVHEQYF. The CDR3 DNA follows: TGTGCCAGCAGTCCCCAAGCGGGAGTTCACGAGCAGTACTTC. The J gene is TRBJ2-7, the V gene TRBV27, with TRBD2 identical over 8 bases. Germline CDR1 reads MNHEY; CDR2 reads SMNVEV (reference sequence). This CDR3 has 14 amino acids. V lost 5 bases to trimming and J lost 5 bases; unmatched junction nucleotides: 8.

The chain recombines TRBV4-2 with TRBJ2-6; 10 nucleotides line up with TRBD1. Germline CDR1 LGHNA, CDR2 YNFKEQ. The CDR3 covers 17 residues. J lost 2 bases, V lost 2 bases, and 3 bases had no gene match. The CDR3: CASSQTDRGPGANVLTF. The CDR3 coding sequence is TGTGCCAGCAGCCAAACCGACAGGGGGCCTGGGGCCAACGTCCTGACTTTC.

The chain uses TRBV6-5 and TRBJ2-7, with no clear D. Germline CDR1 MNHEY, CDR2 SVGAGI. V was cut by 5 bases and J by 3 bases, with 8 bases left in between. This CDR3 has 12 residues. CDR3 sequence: CASSVASYEQYF. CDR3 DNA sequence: TGTGCCAGCAGTGTGGCCAGCTACGAGCAGTACTTC.

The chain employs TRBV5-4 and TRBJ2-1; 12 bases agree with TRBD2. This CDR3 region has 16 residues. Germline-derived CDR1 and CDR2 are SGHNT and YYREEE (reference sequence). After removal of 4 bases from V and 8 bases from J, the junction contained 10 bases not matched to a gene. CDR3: CASSRAPSGRDDEQFF. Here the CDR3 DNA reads TGTGCCAGCAGCCGGGCGCCTAGCGGGAGGGACGATGAGCAGTTCTTC.

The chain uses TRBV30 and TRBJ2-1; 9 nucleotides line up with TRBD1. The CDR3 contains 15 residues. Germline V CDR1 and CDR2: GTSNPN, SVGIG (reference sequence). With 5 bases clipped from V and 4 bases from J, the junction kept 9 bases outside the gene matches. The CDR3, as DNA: TGTGCCTGGGAACCTGACAGGGGGGGATACAATGAGCAGTTCTTC. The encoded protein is CAWEPDRGGYNEQFF.

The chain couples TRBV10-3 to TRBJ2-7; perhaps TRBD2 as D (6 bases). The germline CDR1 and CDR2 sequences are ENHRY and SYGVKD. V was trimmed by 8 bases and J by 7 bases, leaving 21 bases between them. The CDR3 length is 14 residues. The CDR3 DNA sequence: TGTGCCATCTCCCGCGTTGAGCGGGTGGAGGAGCAGTACTTC. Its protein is CAISRVERVEEQYF.

The CDR3 DNA sequence: TGCAGTGCTAGGGACTATAATGAAGCTTTCTTT. Its translation is CSARDYNEAFF. This chain connects TRBV20-1 to TRBJ1-1; D call uncertain. This CDR3 is 11 amino acids long. V shed 3 bases and J shed 7 bases, with 9 bases lying between them. Per germline, CDR1 DFQATT and CDR2 SNEGSKA (reference sequence).

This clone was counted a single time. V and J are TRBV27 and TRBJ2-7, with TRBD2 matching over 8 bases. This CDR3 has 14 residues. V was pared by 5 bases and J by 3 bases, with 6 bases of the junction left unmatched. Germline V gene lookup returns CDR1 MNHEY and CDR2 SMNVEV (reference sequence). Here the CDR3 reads CASSTRGTSYEQYF. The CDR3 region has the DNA TGTGCCAGCAGTACCCGCGGGACTAGCTACGAGCAGTACTTC.

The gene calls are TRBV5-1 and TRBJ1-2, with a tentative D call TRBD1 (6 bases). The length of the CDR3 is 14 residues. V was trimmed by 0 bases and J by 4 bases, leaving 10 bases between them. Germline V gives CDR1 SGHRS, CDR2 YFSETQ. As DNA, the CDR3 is TGCGCCAGCAGCTTGGCTTGGGACACCTATGGCTACACCTTC. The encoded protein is CASSLAWDTYGYTF. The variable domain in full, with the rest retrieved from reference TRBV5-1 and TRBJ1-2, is KAGVTQTPRYLIKTRGQQVTLSCSPISGHRSVSWYQQTPGQGLQFLFEYFSETQRNKGNFPGRFSGRQFSNSRSEMNVSTLELGDSALYLCASSLAWDTYGYTFGSGTRLTVV.

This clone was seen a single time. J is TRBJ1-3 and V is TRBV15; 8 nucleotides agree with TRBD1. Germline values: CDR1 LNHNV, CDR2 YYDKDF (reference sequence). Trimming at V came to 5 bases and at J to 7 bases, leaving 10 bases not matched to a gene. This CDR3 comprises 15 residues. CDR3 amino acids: CATSFRLGQVNTIYF. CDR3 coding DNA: TGTGCCACCAGCTTTCGATTGGGACAGGTGAACACCATATATTTT.

CDR3 sequence: CASSYSQGTGNTIYF. The CDR3 nucleotides read TGTGCCAGCAGTTACTCGCAGGGCACAGGAAACACCATATATTTT. The chain has TRBV6-5 and TRBJ1-3; the D gene is possibly TRBD1 (5 bases). Germline V gives CDR1 MNHEY, CDR2 SVGAGI. This CDR3 is built from 15 residues. The germline V and J ends were trimmed by 0 bases and 4 bases, with 10 bases remaining between them.

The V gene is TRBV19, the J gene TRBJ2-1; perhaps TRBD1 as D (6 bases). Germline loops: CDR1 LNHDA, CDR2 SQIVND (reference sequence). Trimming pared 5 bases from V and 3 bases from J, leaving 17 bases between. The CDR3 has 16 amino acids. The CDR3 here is CASSPPGQNYYNEQFF. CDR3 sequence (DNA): TGTGCCAGTAGTCCCCCCGGACAGAATTACTACAATGAGCAGTTCTTC.